This T cell receptor (beta chain) was identified in a study of blood T cell repertoires in COVID-19. About the study: T cells, B-cell-depleted T cells, or PBMCs provided the cDNA or gDNA that served as material.

In the authors' methods: Nucleated cell counts were estimated from reference gene primer amplification. Method: immunoSEQ multiplex PCR; TCRdb's copy keeps in-frame clones and lacks some. Clone size and the V and J calls come from that table; the DNA yielded D and trimming. The sample has 60,000 to 70,000 clones, 60% to 75% seen once. The V gene's germline CDR1 is SGHNT and CDR2 YYREEE (reference sequence). Germline trimming cut 4 bases from V and 7 bases from J; bases unmatched to any gene: 5. There are 16 residues in the CDR3. The specimen sequenced was peripheral blood. The TCR sequence derives from a woman older than 75 with acute or convalescent COVID-19. The chain carries TRBV5-4 and TRBJ2-2, with 15 bases that match TRBD2. As DNA, the CDR3 is TGTGCCAGCAGCCGGACTAGCGGGAGGGGGAACGGGGAGCTGTTTTTT. Residues: CASSRTSGRGNGELFF.